This T cell receptor (beta chain) was found in a study of blood T cell repertoires in COVID-19. Study at large: Whether acute or convalescent, the COVID-19 samples came from the United States, Italy and Spain. In each case, the material was cDNA or gDNA derived from T cells, B-cell-depleted T cells, or PBMCs.

V lost 10 bases to trimming and J lost 8 bases; unmatched junction nucleotides: 6. CDR1 is MNHEY and CDR2 is SVGAGI in the germline V gene. The CDR3 has 13 amino acids. In the original analysis: Reference gene primers were amplified, and this amplification served to estimate nucleated cell counts. Profiling relied on immunoSEQ multiplex PCR, and the TCRdb table lists in-frame clones only, not all of them. From that table come the V and J calls and clone size; the DNA was used to work out D and trimming. The table lists about 74,000 clones, 84% of them singletons. The source is an older man with acute or convalescent COVID-19. Sequencing input: peripheral blood. The chain carries TRBV6-5 and TRBJ1-6, with 9 bases matching TRBD1. CDR3 DNA sequence: TGTGCCACCAAGGGACAGGGCGATTCACCCCTCCACTTT. It codes for CATKGQGDSPLHF.